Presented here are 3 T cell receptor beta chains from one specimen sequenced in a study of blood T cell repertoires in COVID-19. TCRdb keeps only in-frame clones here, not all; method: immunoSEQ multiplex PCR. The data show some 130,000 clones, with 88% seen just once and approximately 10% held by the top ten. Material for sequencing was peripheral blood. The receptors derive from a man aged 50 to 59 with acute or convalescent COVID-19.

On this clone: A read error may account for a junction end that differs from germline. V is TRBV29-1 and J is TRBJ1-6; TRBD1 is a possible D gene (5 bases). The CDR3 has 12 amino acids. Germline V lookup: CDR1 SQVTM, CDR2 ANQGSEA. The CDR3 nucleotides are TGCAGCGTGGGCCATTCGGAGGGACCCGTCCACTTT. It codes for CSVGHSEGPVHF.

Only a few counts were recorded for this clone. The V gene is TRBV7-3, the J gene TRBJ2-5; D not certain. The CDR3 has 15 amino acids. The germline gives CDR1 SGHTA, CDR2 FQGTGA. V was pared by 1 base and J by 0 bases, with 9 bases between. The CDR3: CASSLNGANQETQYF. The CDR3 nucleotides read TGTGCCAGCAGCTTAAATGGTGCTAACCAAGAGACCCAGTACTTC.

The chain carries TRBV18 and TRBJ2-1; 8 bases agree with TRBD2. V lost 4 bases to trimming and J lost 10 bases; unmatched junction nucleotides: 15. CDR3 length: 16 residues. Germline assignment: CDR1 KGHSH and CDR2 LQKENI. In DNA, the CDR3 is TGTGCCAGCTCACAAACCGCCCAGCGGGGGCCAGGGGAGCAGTTCTTC. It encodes CASSQTAQRGPGEQFF.